This is a list of T cell receptor beta chains from one sample in a study of beta chain features in type 1 diabetes. Some clones are missing from TCRdb's copy, which holds only in-frame ones; the method was immunoSEQ multiplex PCR. The sample includes hundreds of thousands of clones, about 16% of them seen just once. What was sequenced was naive CD4+ T cells from blood. The source of these receptors is a man in his late teens or twenties in good health. Each CDR3 is given with its conserved first and last residue. A D gene is named only where the DNA matches it firmly. Expanded clones are given a class, and other clones once, few, many or no size at all.

>TRBV2|-|TRBJ2-6|14|-
CASLRGSGANVLTF
TGTGCCAGCCTCAGGGGCTCTGGGGCCAACGTCCTGACTTTC
>TRBV18|-|TRBJ2-1|15|-
CASQKTIVIYNEQFF
TGTGCCAGCCAGAAGACAATAGTTATCTACAATGAGCAGTTCTTC
>TRBV7-6|-|TRBJ1-2|16|TRBD1
CASSAGGDRGLSGYTF
TGTGCCAGCAGCGCCGGAGGAGACAGGGGTTTGTCTGGCTACACCTTC
>TRBV7-2|-|TRBJ1-4|15|-
CASSPKTATNEKLFF
TGTGCCAGCAGCCCAAAGACAGCAACTAATGAAAAACTGTTTTTT
>TRBV28|few|TRBJ2-7|13|-
CATLVPDHYEQYF
TGTGCCACCCTCGTTCCGGACCACTACGAGCAGTACTTC
>TRBV19|few|TRBJ1-5|16|TRBD1
CASSIDQGTGLQPQHF
TGTGCCAGTAGTATAGATCAGGGGACAGGGCTTCAGCCCCAGCATTTT
>TRBV19|few|TRBJ1-1|12|-
CASAKTVSESFF
TGTGCCAGTGCTAAGACAGTCTCAGAGTCTTTCTTT
>TRBV5-6|-|TRBJ2-5|14|TRBD2
CASSLERGGETQYF
TGTGCCAGCAGCTTGGAACGGGGGGGTGAGACCCAGTACTTC
>TRBV9|-|TRBJ2-5|16|TRBD2
CASSALLAGGRETQYF
TGTGCCAGCAGCGCGTTACTAGCGGGGGGGAGAGAGACCCAGTACTTC
>TRBV20-1|-|TRBJ1-2|11|-
CSASLDYGYTF
TGCAGTGCTAGTTTGGACTATGGCTACACCTTC
>TRBV6-5|-|TRBJ1-3|16|TRBD1
CASSYSRQGVINTIYF
TGTGCCAGCAGTTACTCGAGACAGGGGGTAATAAACACCATATATTTT
>TRBV5-4|-|TRBJ1-6|15|-
CASSLVSGGNSPLHF
TGTGCCAGCAGCTTGGTTTCTGGGGGTAATTCACCCCTCCACTTT
>TRBV4-1|-|TRBJ2-2|16|TRBD1
CASRRPGTGVTGELFF
TGCGCCAGCAGACGCCCCGGGACAGGGGTTACCGGGGAGCTGTTTTTT
>TRBV7-9|-|TRBJ2-2|15|-
CASRSRRNKAGELFF
TGTGCCAGCAGGTCTCGGCGGAATAAGGCCGGGGAGCTGTTTTTT
>TRBV27|-|TRBJ2-7|16|-
CASSFVARGAGYEQYF
TGTGCCAGCAGTTTCGTTGCCAGGGGCGCTGGCTACGAGCAGTACTTC
>TRBV4-3|-|TRBJ2-2|15|-
CASSQLLGGAGELFF
TGCGCCAGCAGCCAATTGTTAGGGGGGGCCGGGGAGCTGTTTTTT
>TRBV5-1|few|TRBJ1-5|13|TRBD1
CASSGGQDQPQHF
TGCGCCAGCAGCGGGGGACAGGATCAGCCCCAGCATTTT
>TRBV27|few|TRBJ2-7|15|-
CASSPRTLPTYEQYF
TGTGCCAGCAGTCCACGGACACTGCCAACCTACGAGCAGTACTTC
>TRBV19|-|TRBJ2-7|15|TRBD1
CASSVPGQGSYEQYF
TGTGCCAGTAGTGTTCCGGGACAGGGGTCCTACGAGCAGTACTTC
>TRBV6-5|-|TRBJ2-1|14|-
CASSFGGGRREQFF
TGTGCCAGCAGTTTCGGGGGAGGCCGCAGGGAGCAGTTCTTC
>TRBV6-6|-|TRBJ1-3|13|-
CASSYSTIGTIYF
TGTGCCAGCAGTTACTCGACGATCGGGACCATATATTTT
>TRBV6-5|-|TRBJ1-2|13|-
CASSTQGDYGYTF
TGTGCCAGCAGTACACAGGGAGATTATGGCTACACCTTC
>TRBV7-2|-|TRBJ1-5|13|-
CASSLSPGQPQHF
TGTGCCAGCAGCTTATCCCCGGGACAGCCCCAGCATTTT
>TRBV27|few|TRBJ2-5|13|TRBD1
CASRLYRGETQYF
TGTGCCAGCAGACTATACAGGGGGGAGACCCAGTACTTC